This note documents a single TCR beta chain sequence. Its cognate antigen is unknown. Germline CDR1 reads SGDLS; CDR2 reads YYNGEE. The CDR3 sequence is 14 residues long. V lost 0 bases and J lost 4; bases outside the gene matches: 1. RNA extraction was followed by reverse transcription into cDNA, which acted as the sequencing template. Produced via immunoSEQ multiplex PCR; TCRdb's table is partial and in-frame only. Among under 350,000 clones listed, more than 45% were seen once. The entry originates in a study of CD8+ T cells in alopecia areata. Overall study: Treatment of the treated patients consisted of oral tofacitinib, 5 to 10 mg twice daily.

Broader study findings: Numerous expanded lesional clones remained in scalp and blood during tofacitinib. Scalp clonality dropped significantly under tofacitinib, as did expanded CD8+ top-100 clones.

Documented treatment: oral pan-JAK inhibitor, 5-10 mg twice daily. J is TRBJ2-3 and V is TRBV9; 8 bases fit TRBD1. The sequence was collected from a human donor with alopecia areata. Sequences were derived from CD4+ T cells sorted from blood, sampled at week 24, from a patient treated with tofacitinib. CDR3 sequence: CASSVETGADTQYF. The CDR3 DNA is TGTGCCAGCAGCGTAGAGACAGGGGCAGATACGCAGTATTTT. Based on the CDR3 plus reference TRBV9 and TRBJ2-3, the full variable domain is DSGVTQTPKHLITATGQRVTLRCSPRSGDLSVYWYQQSLDQGLQFLIQYYNGEERAKGNILERFSAQQFPDLHSELNLSSLELGDSALYFCASSVETGADTQYFGPGTRLTVL.